Sequencing of this T cell receptor (beta chain) was carried out in a study of T-cell memory formation after mild COVID-19. Across the study: Among the donors, TCR clusters were largely specific to each donor.

Whole-study findings and limits: The appearance of some responding clones in pre-infection memory suggested that cross-reactive memory joined.

TCRdb re-called the 5' RACE reads through MiXCR, storing one row per CDR3 protein. The sample records 470,000 or so distinct CDR3 sequences, about 23% being singletons. CDR3 size: 14 residues. Germline CDR1 reads MNHNS; CDR2 reads SASEGT. V lost 3 bases, J lost 0 bases, and 9 bases lay in between. Worth noting for this clonotype: The antigen remains undetermined.

This chain uses TRBV6-1 with TRBJ2-7; D not resolved. This TCR came from an adult woman who had mild COVID-19 (a few samples of this study predate the infection). Cell type and time point are not known. Source material: PBMCs or a T cell subset sorted from them (not recorded which). For the CDR3, the DNA is TGTGCCAGCAGTGATGGCGGCACCTCCTACGAGCAGTACTTC. It yields the protein CASSDGGTSYEQYF.